These T cell receptor beta chains were read from a single sample in a study of identical twins. TCRdb fed the 5' RACE reads into MiXCR, producing one record per CDR3 protein. The sample has hundreds of thousands of distinct CDR3 sequences, approximately 22% seen once. These same data were also listed under a study on T cells expressing NK-cell markers.

The source material was PBMCs. These receptors were collected from a woman in her late teens or twenties in good health. The CDR3 runs from the conserved cysteine through the conserved F or W. Fields, in order: V gene, J gene, clone size, D gene, CDR3 DNA, CDR3 protein. The D gene is left open where the match is weak. Clone size is not always given. Where it is, it says once, few, many or a class for expanded clones.

V gene: TRBV7-8
J gene: TRBJ2-1
clone size: NA
D gene: TRBD2
CDR3 DNA: TGTGCCAGCAGCTTAGCTCCAGCGGGAGGTCAGTTGAATGAGCAGTTCTTC
CDR3 protein: CASSLAPAGGQLNEQFF

V gene: TRBV4-3
J gene: TRBJ2-2
clone size: NA
D gene: TRBD1
CDR3 DNA: TGCGCCAGCAGCCAAGAGTCCAGGGGGCGCAACCCGAACACCGGGGAGCTGTTTTTT
CDR3 protein: CASSQESRGRNPNTGELFF

V gene: TRBV3-1
J gene: TRBJ1-5
clone size: many
D gene: NA
CDR3 DNA: TGTGCCAGCAGCCAAGATGGAGGGGGGCGTCAGCCCCAGCATTTT
CDR3 protein: CASSQDGGGRQPQHF

V gene: TRBV15
J gene: TRBJ2-1
clone size: few
D gene: NA
CDR3 DNA: TGTGCCACCAGCAGAGACCGGGGCGGGCAGTTCTTC
CDR3 protein: CATSRDRGGQFF

V gene: TRBV12-3/TRBV12-4
J gene: TRBJ2-1
clone size: NA
D gene: TRBD1
CDR3 DNA: TGTGCCAGCAGGGTGAGGACAGGGGGAAATGAGCAGTTCTTC
CDR3 protein: CASRVRTGGNEQFF

V gene: TRBV4-1
J gene: TRBJ2-1
clone size: NA
D gene: TRBD2
CDR3 DNA: TGCGCCAGCAGCCGCTACGGACTAGCCGGTGAGCAGTTCTTC
CDR3 protein: CASSRYGLAGEQFF

V gene: TRBV18
J gene: TRBJ1-2
clone size: many
D gene: NA
CDR3 DNA: TGTGCCAGCTCCGAAGGGAGCTATGGCTACACCTTC
CDR3 protein: CASSEGSYGYTF

V gene: TRBV9
J gene: TRBJ2-2
clone size: NA
D gene: NA
CDR3 DNA: TGTGCCAGCAGCGTAGAAAGGGGAAGGCACACCGGGGAGCTGTTTTTT
CDR3 protein: CASSVERGRHTGELFF

V gene: TRBV6-5
J gene: TRBJ1-2
clone size: few
D gene: TRBD1
CDR3 DNA: TGTGCCAGCAGTTCGGGACAGGATGATATCTGGGGCTACACCTTC
CDR3 protein: CASSSGQDDIWGYTF

V gene: TRBV27
J gene: TRBJ2-7
clone size: NA
D gene: NA
CDR3 DNA: TGTGCCAGCAGCCACAACCCATCCCACGAGCAGTACTTC
CDR3 protein: CASSHNPSHEQYF

V gene: TRBV29-1
J gene: TRBJ2-7
clone size: few
D gene: NA
CDR3 DNA: TGCAGCGTTGGAGTCTCGGGGACGATCTACGAGCAGTACTTC
CDR3 protein: CSVGVSGTIYEQYF

V gene: TRBV27
J gene: TRBJ2-1
clone size: NA
D gene: TRBD2
CDR3 DNA: TGTGCCAGCAGTTACCTAGCGGACGGGAGGGCCGGGAATGAGCAGTTCTTC
CDR3 protein: CASSYLADGRAGNEQFF

V gene: TRBV12-5
J gene: TRBJ2-7
clone size: NA
D gene: NA
CDR3 DNA: TGTGCTAGTGGTTTGTCTGGGGATCCCTACGAGCAGTACTTC
CDR3 protein: CASGLSGDPYEQYF

V gene: TRBV7-7
J gene: TRBJ2-2
clone size: NA
D gene: NA
CDR3 DNA: TGTGCCAGCAGCGTTAGCCTCTCCTACCGCGGGGAGCTGTTTTTT
CDR3 protein: CASSVSLSYRGELFF

V gene: TRBV25-1
J gene: TRBJ1-4
clone size: NA
D gene: NA
CDR3 DNA: TGTGCCAGCAGTGAAACGTGGAAACTGTTTTTT
CDR3 protein: CASSETWKLFF

V gene: TRBV5-1
J gene: TRBJ1-1
clone size: NA
D gene: NA
CDR3 DNA: TGCGCCAGCAGCGCGCTGGGCGGGAACACTGAAGCTTTCTTT
CDR3 protein: CASSALGGNTEAFF

V gene: TRBV5-1
J gene: TRBJ2-5
clone size: NA
D gene: TRBD2
CDR3 DNA: TGCGCCAGCAGCTTGGTTCTAGCGGGAGCGGGAGGAGAGACCCAGTACTTC
CDR3 protein: CASSLVLAGAGGETQYF

V gene: TRBV20-1
J gene: TRBJ2-5
clone size: many
D gene: TRBD1
CDR3 DNA: TGCAGTGCCCTTGGGACAGGGAAAGAGACCCAGTACTTC
CDR3 protein: CSALGTGKETQYF

V gene: TRBV12-3/TRBV12-4
J gene: TRBJ2-5
clone size: NA
D gene: TRBD2
CDR3 DNA: TGTGCCAGCAGCCCACGGAGGGCGGGAGGCCGGGAGACCCAGTACTTC
CDR3 protein: CASSPRRAGGRETQYF

V gene: TRBV10-3
J gene: TRBJ2-1
clone size: few
D gene: NA
CDR3 DNA: TGTGCCATCAGGCGGGACTTAGAAAATGAGCAGTTCTTC
CDR3 protein: CAIRRDLENEQFF

V gene: TRBV20-1
J gene: TRBJ1-5
clone size: NA
D gene: TRBD1
CDR3 DNA: TGCAGTGCTAGGGGCAGGACAGGTGGGCAGCCCCAGCATTTT
CDR3 protein: CSARGRTGGQPQHF

V gene: TRBV6-1
J gene: TRBJ1-1
clone size: few
D gene: NA
CDR3 DNA: TGTGCCAGCAGCACAGGGAATGGGGTCACTGAAGCTTTCTTT
CDR3 protein: CASSTGNGVTEAFF

V gene: TRBV21-1
J gene: TRBJ2-7
clone size: NA
D gene: NA
CDR3 DNA: TGTGCCAGCAGCTCCGAGGGCTGTCCGATACCAAACGAGCAGTACTTC
CDR3 protein: CASSSEGCPIPNEQYF

V gene: TRBV14
J gene: TRBJ2-7
clone size: few
D gene: NA
CDR3 DNA: TGTGCCAGCAGCCAAAACACGGACAGATACTTC
CDR3 protein: CASSQNTDRYF

V gene: TRBV12-3/TRBV12-4
J gene: TRBJ2-7
clone size: NA
D gene: TRBD1
CDR3 DNA: TGTGCCAGCAGTTCCCCCGAGACAGGGGGCCACGAGCAGTACTTC
CDR3 protein: CASSSPETGGHEQYF

V gene: TRBV4-1
J gene: TRBJ2-7
clone size: few
D gene: NA
CDR3 DNA: TGCGCCAGCAGCCATGGACAGCCCTACGAGCAGTACTTC
CDR3 protein: CASSHGQPYEQYF

V gene: TRBV4-2
J gene: TRBJ2-1
clone size: few
D gene: NA
CDR3 DNA: TGTGCCAGCAGCCCCACCCCCCGGGCCTACAATGAGCAGTTCTTC
CDR3 protein: CASSPTPRAYNEQFF

V gene: TRBV29-1
J gene: TRBJ2-1
clone size: NA
D gene: NA
CDR3 DNA: TGCAGCGTTGACTTAGGGGACTCCAATGAGCAGTTCTTC
CDR3 protein: CSVDLGDSNEQFF

V gene: TRBV7-9
J gene: TRBJ1-2
clone size: NA
D gene: NA
CDR3 DNA: TGTGCCAGCAGCTCACCCATGGCGGGTCGCGATGGCTACACCTTC
CDR3 protein: CASSSPMAGRDGYTF

V gene: TRBV6-1
J gene: TRBJ1-1
clone size: many
D gene: NA
CDR3 DNA: TGTGCCAGCAGTCCATTACGTCCCGTTACACACACTGAAGCTTTCTTT
CDR3 protein: CASSPLRPVTHTEAFF

V gene: TRBV30
J gene: TRBJ2-7
clone size: NA
D gene: TRBD2
CDR3 DNA: TGTGCCTGGGGGGGGGCTAGCGGGAGCTCCTACGAGCAGTACTTC
CDR3 protein: CAWGGASGSSYEQYF

V gene: TRBV3-1
J gene: TRBJ2-1
clone size: few
D gene: TRBD2
CDR3 DNA: TGTGCCAGCAGCCAAGTGACTAGCGGGGCACCGGAGTTCTTC
CDR3 protein: CASSQVTSGAPEFF

V gene: TRBV3-1
J gene: TRBJ1-2
clone size: NA
D gene: NA
CDR3 DNA: TGTGCCAGCAGCCACGACAGGATCTATGGCTACACCTTC
CDR3 protein: CASSHDRIYGYTF

V gene: TRBV20-1
J gene: TRBJ2-2
clone size: NA
D gene: TRBD2
CDR3 DNA: TGCAGTGCTAGAGACCGACTAGCGGGAGACTCCGGGGAGCTGTTTTTT
CDR3 protein: CSARDRLAGDSGELFF

V gene: TRBV7-3
J gene: TRBJ2-3
clone size: few
D gene: NA
CDR3 DNA: TGTGCCAGCAGCGCCCCTGGGGCCACAGATACGCAGTATTTT
CDR3 protein: CASSAPGATDTQYF

V gene: TRBV12-3/TRBV12-4
J gene: TRBJ2-3
clone size: few
D gene: NA
CDR3 DNA: TGTGCCAGCAGTTTACGACTGAGCACAGATACGCAGTATTTT
CDR3 protein: CASSLRLSTDTQYF

V gene: TRBV10-2
J gene: TRBJ2-7
clone size: NA
D gene: TRBD2
CDR3 DNA: TGCGCCAGCAGTGAGGCTTTAGCGGGGGCCCCCCCCTACGAGCAGTACTTC
CDR3 protein: CASSEALAGAPPYEQYF

V gene: TRBV10-3
J gene: TRBJ1-6
clone size: NA
D gene: TRBD1
CDR3 DNA: TGTGCCATCAGCAACCAGGGGGAATCACCCCTCCACTTT
CDR3 protein: CAISNQGESPLHF

V gene: TRBV12-5
J gene: TRBJ1-1
clone size: few
D gene: NA
CDR3 DNA: TGTGCTGGCCACAAGGACGGTGTGTCTGAAGCTTTCTTT
CDR3 protein: CAGHKDGVSEAFF